What follows is one T cell receptor beta chain and its context. Its target antigen remains unknown. The record has no base qualities; no much larger clone is one base away. This sample is drawn from a study of shared clonotypes between healthy human individuals (TCRdb year 2020). About the investigation overall: The cohort included three men and two women between 18 and 49 years of age. To estimate repertoire size and how much clonotypes are shared between individuals, the study performed deep sequencing of blood TCR repertoires from five healthy adults. For each donor, CD4 naive and CD4 memory were each given three plates, CD8 naive was given two plates, and CD8 memory was given one plate. To increase sequencing depth and limit assay-specific biases, TCR repertoire library preparation and sequencing were carried out by different laboratories using diverse techniques. Between about 0.85 and 9.5 billion PBMCs per donor were obtained by leukapheresis. Paper-wide results and their limitations: Sharing across several donors was observed for approximately 4.6% of naive CD4, around 3.5% of naive CD8, about 2.3% of memory CD4, and about 0.38% of memory CD8 clonotypes. Rarefaction of sorted-subset datasets indicated incomplete sequencing despite the large sequencing depth. Pairwise subsampling indicated that sequencing depth was expected to affect the degree of clonotype sharing among donors. Higher generation probabilities were observed for clonotypes shared by all four sorted-subset donors than for non-shared clonotypes. The genetic and exposure-history diversity represented was limited by the small number of donors. Larger estimated clonotype richness was generally found for naive subsets than for memory subsets. Sampling was restricted to blood, and TCR repertoires in tissue are likely to differ from TCR repertoires in blood.

Trimmed from V: 0 bases; trimmed from J: 8 bases; junction bases lacking a gene match: 10. Inclusive of the bounding cysteine and phenylalanine, the CDR3 is 16 residues long. The retained sequence is limited to the CDR3, 48 bases, with the frame set at the first base. Taken from the germline V gene, the CDR1 and CDR2 loops are ENHRY and SYGVKD. TCR CDR3 regions were amplified from genomic DNA by multiplex PCR using the deep immunoSEQ assay. For each cell subset, the extracted genomic DNA was distributed evenly across all wells of several immunoSEQ 96-well plates, and each plate served as one replicate. Each replicate PCR for sorted subsets received roughly 200 ng genomic DNA, equal to tens of thousands of T cell genomes. Purified libraries were quantified with a Qubit 3.0 fluorometer, sized on a Bioanalyzer 2100, and re-quantified with the KAPA Library Quantification kit. A separate single-read 150-cycle Illumina NextSeq 550 flow cell was used to sequence each immunoSEQ 96-well plate. The study's processing was this. Because the immunoSEQ output held only junctional sequences and lacked quality scores, the filtering could not match the filtering applied to full-length reads. Sequences were annotated with PyIR, a Python wrapper for IgBLAST v1.9, using IMGT germline references to assign V/J genes and CDR3. Reads were filtered out if the reads had weak V/J assignments (E-value above 1e-6), no CDR3, stop codons, out-of-frame junctions, or ambiguous translated residues. V3J clonotypes were defined as sequences sharing the same inferred V gene, J gene, and CDR3 amino acid sequence. Percentage overlap between repertoires was calculated by dividing the number of shared unique clonotypes by the size of the smaller repertoire. Three approaches were used to assess repertoire richness: RTK rarefaction, the Chao1 estimator, and Recon v2.1 estimates of unobserved clonotypes. For all TCRbeta clonotypes obtained by the gDNA method from a handful of donors, generation probabilities were computed with OLGA. The immuneACCESS repertoire file appears here via TCRdb, limited to in-frame rearrangements. These files lack a portion of the clones; in checked studies, under half of the deficit traces to unresolved V genes, and the cause of the others is not known. V and J calls and clone size come straight from that table; D and trimming were deduced from the DNA. Here the sample has roughly 2,000,000 clones; roughly 95% occur a single time. Approximately 1.7% of the sample is held by the ten biggest clonotypes.

For the CD8 naive samples, CD45RO-negative cells were positively selected for CCR7, yielding a CD45RA+CCR7+ population from which TemRA cells were excluded. Donors were healthy HIV-negative adults with no recently reported acute infections or vaccinations. All donors were Caucasian adults living in Nashville, Tennessee, USA. After blood collection by leukapheresis, PBMCs were isolated using Ficoll-Histopaque density gradient centrifugation and then cryopreserved in the vapor phase of liquid nitrogen. Analytical flow cytometry was used to check the purity and quantity of each magnetically sorted T cell population. Genomic DNA was isolated from each sorted fraction and quantified by UV absorbance on a Nanodrop 2000c.

The chain is assembled from TRBV10-3 and TRBJ1-3, with TRBD1 identical over 7 junction bases. The receptor was isolated from a man younger than 35 in good health. Some clones in this sample may be carry-over from other donors' samples. Input material: naive CD8+ T cells from PBMCs. The cell subset or site label here, explained by the study, means: CD45RA+CCR7+. The DNA sequence reads TGTGCCATCAGTGAGTCGAGAGGCAGGGGGTCGGACACCATATATTTT. Its protein is CAISESRGRGSDTIYF.